This entry lists 22 T cell receptor beta chains sequenced from one sample in a study of T cells in Graves' hyperthyroidism and ophthalmopathy. Amplification targeted TCR beta CDR3 regions from RNA transcripts. An initial round of RT-PCR targeting the TCR CDR3 relied on the HTBI primer set. TCRdb re-called the multiplex PCR reads through MiXCR, storing one row per CDR3 protein. The sample holds over 250,000 distinct CDR3 sequences, less than 30% seen once. The sequenced sample was blood. These receptors were obtained from a middle-aged man with Graves' hyperthyroidism that later progressed to Graves' ophthalmopathy.

In this sample, this clonotype turned up many times. This chain uses TRBV29-1 with TRBJ2-2; D remains ambiguous. Germline CDR1 and CDR2: SQVTM and ANQGSEA. The CDR3 extends over 12 amino acids. Trimming took off 4 bases at V and 1 base at J, with 4 bases between the two ends. In nucleotides, the CDR3 is TGCAGCGTTGCTTGGAACACCGGGGAGCTGTTTTTT. The encoded protein is CSVAWNTGELFF.

The sample holds a few counts of this clonotype. The V call is TRBV12-3 or TRBV12-4, the J call TRBJ1-2, with D unresolved. V dropped 7 bases and J dropped 0 bases, with 15 bases sitting between them. This CDR3 comprises 15 residues. CDR3 DNA: TGTGCCAGCATTCCGTGGGCTGGAGCTAACTATGGCTACACCTTC. Translated, it gives CASIPWAGANYGYTF.

The V call is TRBV7-3, the J call TRBJ2-2, with 10 bases identical to TRBD2. Looked up from germline, CDR1 is SGHTA and CDR2 is FQGTGA. The CDR3 consists of 15 residues. Trimming took 1 base from V and 7 from J; bases not matched to a gene: 3. The CDR3 region has the DNA TGTGCCAGCAGCTTAAGGCTAGCGGGGGACGGGGAGCTGTTTTTT. Translating gives CASSLRLAGDGELFF. The full variable domain, completed using reference TRBV7-3 and TRBJ2-2, is GAGVSQTPSNKVTEKGKYVELRCDPISGHTALYWYRQSLGQGPEFLIYFQGTGAADDSGLPNDRFFAVRPEGSVSTLKIQRTERGDSAVYLCASSLRLAGDGELFFGEGSRLTVL.

At least ten counts were recorded for this clonotype. J is TRBJ2-7 and V is TRBV5-1; TRBD2 agrees at 8 bases. This CDR3 contains 15 residues. V shed 0 bases, J shed 4 bases, and the junction held 6 bases outside the gene matches. Germline V lookup: CDR1 SGHRS, CDR2 YFSETQ. The CDR3 nucleotides are TGCGCCAGCAGCTTGGGGCGGGAGGCGCCTTACGAGCAGTACTTC. Protein sequence: CASSLGREAPYEQYF.

This chain joins TRBV27 and TRBJ2-7; D remains ambiguous. With the DNA end fitting TRBJ2-5 better, the J assignment may be wrong. The germline V gene has CDR1 MNHEY and CDR2 SMNVEV (reference sequence). The length of the CDR3 is 15 residues. DNA for the CDR3: TGTGCCAGCAGTTTATCGATCGGGCCGCAAGAGACCCAGTACTTC. It codes for CASSLSIGPQETQYF.

This clonotype was found many times. V gene TRBV4-1 combines with J gene TRBJ1-5; 9 bases are a match to TRBD1. The CDR3 sequence is 18 residues long. V trimming: 1 base; J trimming: 6 bases; junction bases outside the gene matches: 13. Germline loops: CDR1 MGHRA, CDR2 YSYEKL. In DNA form, the CDR3 reads TGCGCCAGCAGCCAAGGGGCCGGGACAGGGTTTCCGCGTCAGCCCCAGCATTTT. Translation gives CASSQGAGTGFPRQPQHF.

V usage is TRBV2 and J usage is TRBJ2-5; D is uncertain. This CDR3 is built from 11 residues. Germline CDR1 SNHLY, CDR2 FYNNEI. Trimming took 5 bases from V and 5 from J, leaving 6 bases between them. The CDR3 DNA reads as TGTGCCAGCAGTTCTTGGGAGACCCAGTACTTC. It yields the protein CASSSWETQYF.

This clonotype came up many times. The rearrangement uses TRBV18 and TRBJ2-6; 8 bases fit TRBD1. V was clipped by 3 bases and J by 0 bases; unmatched bases: 4. CDR1 and CDR2 from the germline V gene are KGHSH and LQKENI. The CDR3 totals 17 residues. The CDR3 is CASSPRTGGSGANVLTF. In DNA form, the CDR3 reads TGTGCCAGCTCACCGCGCACAGGGGGCTCTGGGGCCAACGTCCTGACTTTC.

This clonotype has ten or more counts. The V and J genes are TRBV29-1 and TRBJ1-2; unclear D gene. The CDR3 has 11 amino acids. The germline V and J ends were trimmed by 4 bases and 1 base, with 4 bases remaining between them. CDR1 SQVTM and CDR2 ANQGSEA come from the germline V gene. CDR3 protein: CSVAHNYGYTF. In DNA form, the CDR3 reads TGCAGCGTTGCACATAACTATGGCTACACCTTC.

The rearrangement joins TRBV12-3 or TRBV12-4 to TRBJ1-5; D may be TRBD1 (5 bases). The CDR3 totals 15 residues. V shed 5 bases and J shed 5 bases, with 16 bases lying between them. DNA of the CDR3: TGTGCCAGCAGTCCCGACTTGGGGGTCTATCAGCCCCAGCATTTT. Residues: CASSPDLGVYQPQHF.

The chain recombines TRBV14 with TRBJ1-2; possible D gene TRBD1, 5 bases. The CDR3 is 13 residues long. CDR1 is SGHDN, CDR2 FVKESK, per germline. Trimming left V 1 base short and J 7 bases short, with 10 bases between. The CDR3 sequence: CASSQVRGGGYTF. Here the CDR3 DNA reads TGTGCCAGCAGCCAAGTCCGGGGGGGTGGCTACACCTTC.

The chain combines TRBV20-1 with TRBJ2-6; the D is unclear. Germline values: CDR1 DFQATT, CDR2 SNEGSKA (reference sequence). CDR3 length: 13 residues. The germline V and J ends were trimmed by 0 bases and 8 bases, with 8 bases remaining between them. DNA for the CDR3: TGCAGTGCTAGAGATTTGGGGACCAACGTCCTGACTTTC. Its translation: CSARDLGTNVLTF.

Ten or more counts support this clonotype. The chain combines TRBV20-1 with TRBJ2-7; 7 bases are a match to TRBD2. The germline CDR1 and CDR2 sequences are DFQATT and SNEGSKA (reference sequence). The CDR3 extends over 13 amino acids. The CDR3 region is CSGSGTNSYEQYF. As DNA, the CDR3 is TGCAGCGGAAGCGGGACTAACTCCTACGAGCAGTACTTC.

V is TRBV20-1 and J is TRBJ2-7; 7 bases agree with TRBD1. CDR1 DFQATT and CDR2 SNEGSKA come from the germline V gene (reference sequence). This CDR3 has 14 amino acids. The CDR3 nucleotides read TGCAATGCACAATCCCAGGGGGTGAGCTACGAGCAGTACTTC. Residues: CNAQSQGVSYEQYF.

This clonotype came up many times. The chain uses TRBV15 and TRBJ1-1, with a possible D match to TRBD1 (5 bases). The CDR3 runs 15 residues. The germline V gene encodes CDR1 LNHNV and CDR2 YYDKDF (reference sequence). V gave up 10 bases and J gave up 5 bases, with 23 bases separating them. CDR3 residues: CAISVSGELRTEAFF. For the CDR3, the DNA is TGTGCCATCAGTGTGTCGGGGGAACTACGGACTGAAGCTTTCTTT.

The table lists this clonotype with many counts. The gene calls are TRBV6-2 or TRBV6-3 and TRBJ2-6, with D maybe TRBD2 (5 bases). The germline V gene has CDR1 MNHEY and CDR2 SVGEGT. With 3 bases removed from V and 0 bases from J, the gap between germline ends came to 15 bases. This CDR3 spans 18 amino acids. The CDR3 loop reads CASSYEGLGGSGANVLTF. DNA of the CDR3: TGTGCCAGCAGTTATGAGGGATTAGGCGGCTCTGGGGCCAACGTCCTGACTTTC.

This clonotype was found many times. The rearrangement uses TRBV20-1 and TRBJ2-7; a possible D gene is TRBD2 (6 bases). The V and J ends lost 7 bases and 2 bases respectively, with 12 bases between them. Germline CDR1 is DFQATT and CDR2 is SNEGSKA (reference sequence). The CDR3 length is 12 residues. For the CDR3, the DNA is TGCAGTGTTGCGGGAAATACCTACGAGCAGTACTTC. This gives the protein CSVAGNTYEQYF.

This clonotype appeared once. The chain is built from TRBV11-2 and TRBJ1-1; D call uncertain. The ends were cut back, 5 bases at V and 10 bases at J, with 17 bases in the middle. The CDR3 length is 13 residues. Per the germline V gene, CDR1 is SGHAT and CDR2 is FQNNGV. The CDR3 loop reads CASSERVTIGAFF. The CDR3 DNA reads TGTGCCAGCAGCGAGCGCGTGACAATTGGAGCTTTCTTT.

This clonotype was observed at least ten times. The CDR3 DNA sequence: TGCGCCAGCAGCGTCGGGACAGGGTCTATCTACGAGCAGTACTTC. As protein: CASSVGTGSIYEQYF. The V and J genes are TRBV5-1 and TRBJ2-7; 9 bases agree with TRBD1. This CDR3 region has 15 residues. The V and J ends lost 4 bases and 3 bases, in that order; junction bases with no gene match: 8. Germline V gene sequence: CDR1 SGHRS, CDR2 YFSETQ.

This chain links TRBV13 with TRBJ2-5, with 12 positions matching TRBD2. V shed 1 base and J 0 bases; nucleotides not matched to a gene: 3. CDR3 size: 17 residues. Germline-derived CDR1 and CDR2 are PRHDT and FYEKMQ (reference sequence). The CDR3 protein is CASSLVSSGRDQETQYF. CDR3 coding DNA: TGTGCCAGCAGCTTAGTGTCTAGCGGGAGGGACCAAGAGACCCAGTACTTC. Full variable domain (outside the CDR3, taken from reference TRBV13 and TRBJ2-5): AAGVIQSPRHLIKEKRETATLKCYPIPRHDTVYWYQQGPGQDPQFLISFYEKMQSDKGSIPDRFSAQQFSDYHSELNMSSLELGDSALYFCASSLVSSGRDQETQYFGPGTRLLVL.

This clonotype was counted a single time. This chain joins TRBV19 and TRBJ2-5; 8 bases are a match to TRBD2. CDR1 LNHDA and CDR2 SQIVND come from the germline V gene (reference sequence). The CDR3 is 12 residues long. With 8 bases clipped from V and 4 bases from J, the junction kept 3 bases outside the gene matches. CDR3 region: CASGAGAETQYF. The CDR3 DNA sequence: TGTGCCAGTGGAGCGGGAGCAGAGACCCAGTACTTC.

This chain links TRBV6-1 with TRBJ1-1, with D tentatively TRBD1 (5 bases). Per the germline V gene, CDR1 is MNHNS and CDR2 is SASEGT. The CDR3 length is 13 residues. Trimming pared 2 bases from V and 5 bases from J, leaving 9 bases between. The CDR3 loop reads CASSEPQGTEAFF. CDR3 coding DNA: TGTGCCAGCAGTGAACCCCAGGGTACTGAAGCTTTCTTT.